The clone carrying this TCR beta chain has only one observation. Antigen: not known. This CDR3 spans 15 amino acids. CDR1 and CDR2 (germline): MNHEY, SVGAGI. V was pared by 6 bases and J by 5 bases, with 20 bases between. Data came from immunoSEQ multiplex PCR; TCRdb stores just in-frame clones and leaves some out. The top ten hold about 2.9% of the sample, which has some 94,000 clones, nearly 90% seen once. This specimen comes from a study of T cell responses to AZD1222 COVID-19 vaccine. Across the whole study: Pooling was applied to second doses at about 4 or about 12 weeks. Overall study results and limits: The donor group comprised mostly white British people and more females; the analysis possibly underestimated clonal diversity. Samples come after the peak T cell response, not at day 14. In the spike-specific TCR repertoire, nearly half reportedly target unmutated variant regions.

The receptor was derived from an adult in good health. Sequenced here: peripheral blood, sampled on day 0 of AZD1222 vaccination. The chain joins TRBV6-5 to TRBJ2-7; weak D call: TRBD1 (6 bases). CDR3 amino acids: CASSPGQGIIHEQYF. The CDR3 DNA is TGTGCCAGCAGCCCCGGCCAGGGGATTATCCACGAGCAGTACTTC.